This TCR beta chain was observed in a study of identical twins. Study-wide findings and caveats: Twin-shared out-of-frame alpha sequences were enriched for low generation probability. Beta out-of-frame twin sharing showed a weaker excess.

The CDR3 has 16 residues. V shed 10 bases and J 2 bases; nucleotides not matched to a gene: 16. Per the germline V gene, CDR1 is SEHNR and CDR2 is FQNEAQ (reference sequence). From the 5' RACE reads, TCRdb called clonotypes with MiXCR, one entry per CDR3 protein. The sample comprises 300,000 to 350,000 distinct CDR3 sequences, roughly an eighth of which are singletons, and 7.2% rests with the top ten. Regarding this clonotype: The antigen is unknown.

These data are also associated with another study on yellow fever vaccine responses in identical twins.

The rearrangement links TRBV7-9 to TRBJ1-1; 7 bases match TRBD1. The receptor comes from a woman aged 18-30 years in good health. Sample: CD8+ T cells sorted from blood. As DNA, the CDR3 is TGTGCCACACATCCTCCGGTGGACAGGATAAACACTGAAGCTTTCTTT. It yields the protein CATHPPVDRINTEAFF.